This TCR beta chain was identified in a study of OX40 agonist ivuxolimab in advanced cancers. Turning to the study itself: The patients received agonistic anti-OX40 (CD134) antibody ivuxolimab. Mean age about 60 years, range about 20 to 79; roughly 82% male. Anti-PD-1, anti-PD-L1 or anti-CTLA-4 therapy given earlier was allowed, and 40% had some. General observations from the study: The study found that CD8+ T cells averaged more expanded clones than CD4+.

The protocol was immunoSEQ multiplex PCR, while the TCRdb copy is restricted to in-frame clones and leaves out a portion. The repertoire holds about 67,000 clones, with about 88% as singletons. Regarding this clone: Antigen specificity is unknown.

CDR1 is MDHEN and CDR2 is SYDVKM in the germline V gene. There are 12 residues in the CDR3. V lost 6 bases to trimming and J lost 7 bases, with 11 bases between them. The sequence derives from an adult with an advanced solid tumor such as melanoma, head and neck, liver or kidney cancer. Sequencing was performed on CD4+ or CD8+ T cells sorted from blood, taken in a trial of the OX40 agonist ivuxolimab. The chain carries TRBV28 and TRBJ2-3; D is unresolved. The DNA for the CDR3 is TGTGCCAGCAGGACCCGGGTCAATACGCAGTATTTT. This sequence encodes CASRTRVNTQYF.